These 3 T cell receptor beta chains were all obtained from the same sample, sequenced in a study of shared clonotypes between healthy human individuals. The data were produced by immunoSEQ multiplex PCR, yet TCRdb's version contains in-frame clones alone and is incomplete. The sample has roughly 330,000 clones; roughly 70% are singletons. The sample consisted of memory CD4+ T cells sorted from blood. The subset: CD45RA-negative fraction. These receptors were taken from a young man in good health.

The CDR3 here is CASSLGDIQETYEQYF. The CDR3, as DNA: TGCGCCAGCAGCTTGGGGGATATACAGGAAACCTACGAGCAGTACTTC. This sequence joins TRBV5-1 and TRBJ2-7; possible D gene TRBD1, 5 bases. Trimming left V 0 bases short and J 2 bases short, with 15 bases between. CDR3 length: 16 residues. Germline V gene sequence: CDR1 SGHRS, CDR2 YFSETQ.

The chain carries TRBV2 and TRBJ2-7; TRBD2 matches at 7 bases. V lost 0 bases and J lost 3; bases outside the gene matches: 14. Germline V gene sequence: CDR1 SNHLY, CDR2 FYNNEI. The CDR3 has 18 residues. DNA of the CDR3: TGTGCCAGCAGTGAAGCGGGCTCTAGCGGAGTCTTCTTCTACGAGCAGTACTTC. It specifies CASSEAGSSGVFFYEQYF.

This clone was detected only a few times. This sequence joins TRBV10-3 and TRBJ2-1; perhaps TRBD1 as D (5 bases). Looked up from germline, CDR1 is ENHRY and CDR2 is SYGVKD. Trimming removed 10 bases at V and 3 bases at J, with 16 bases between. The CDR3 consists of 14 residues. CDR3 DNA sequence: TGTGCCACGTTAAAGACAGAAGACTACAATGAGCAGTTCTTC. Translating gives CATLKTEDYNEQFF.